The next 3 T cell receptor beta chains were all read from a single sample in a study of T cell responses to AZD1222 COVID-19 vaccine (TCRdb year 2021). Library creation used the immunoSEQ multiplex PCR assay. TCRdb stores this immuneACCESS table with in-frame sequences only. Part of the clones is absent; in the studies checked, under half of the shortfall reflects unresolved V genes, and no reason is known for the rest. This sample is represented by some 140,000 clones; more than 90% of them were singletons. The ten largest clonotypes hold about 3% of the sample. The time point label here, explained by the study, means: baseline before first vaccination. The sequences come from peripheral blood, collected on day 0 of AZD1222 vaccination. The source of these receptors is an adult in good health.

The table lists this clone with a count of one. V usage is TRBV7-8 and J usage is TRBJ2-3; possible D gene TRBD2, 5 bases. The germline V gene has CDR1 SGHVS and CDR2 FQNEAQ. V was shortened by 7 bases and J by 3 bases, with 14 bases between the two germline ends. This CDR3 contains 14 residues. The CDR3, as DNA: TGTGCCAGCAATCCTCGGCCGGGGACAGATACGCAGTATTTT. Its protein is CASNPRPGTDTQYF.

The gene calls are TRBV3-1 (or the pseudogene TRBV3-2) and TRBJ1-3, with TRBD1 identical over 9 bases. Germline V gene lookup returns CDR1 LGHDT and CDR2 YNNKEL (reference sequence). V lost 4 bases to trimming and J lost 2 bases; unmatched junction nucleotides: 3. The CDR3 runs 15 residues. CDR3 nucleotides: TGTGCCAGCAGCCCGAGGACAGGGGCTGGAAACACCATATATTTT. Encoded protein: CASSPRTGAGNTIYF.

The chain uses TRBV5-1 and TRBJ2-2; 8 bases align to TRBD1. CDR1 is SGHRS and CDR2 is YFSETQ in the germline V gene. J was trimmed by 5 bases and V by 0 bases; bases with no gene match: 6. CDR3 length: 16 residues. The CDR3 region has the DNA TGCGCCAGCAGCTTGGGGGCCGGACAGGGAACCGGGGAGCTGTTTTTT. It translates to CASSLGAGQGTGELFF.